The 17 T cell receptor beta chains presented below share a single source sample, sequenced in a study of blood T cell repertoires in COVID-19. Data came from immunoSEQ multiplex PCR; TCRdb stores just in-frame clones and leaves some out. This sample has roughly 360,000 clones, with more than 65% found just once. The specimen was peripheral blood. The receptors shown here come from a human donor with acute or convalescent COVID-19. The donor label of this sample is uncertain.

This chain uses TRBV19 with TRBJ2-3, with D uncertain. Per germline, CDR1 LNHDA and CDR2 SQIVND (reference sequence). The CDR3 loop spans 12 amino acids. The germline V and J ends were trimmed by 4 bases and 6 bases, with 8 bases remaining between them. CDR3 amino acids: CASSKHKDTQYF. The CDR3 coding sequence is TGTGCCAGTAGTAAACACAAGGATACGCAGTATTTT.

CDR3 DNA sequence: TGTGCCAGTAGTATGTGGCAACAGGGGAGAAATCAGCCCCAGCATTTT. Encoded protein: CASSMWQQGRNQPQHF. This chain connects TRBV19 to TRBJ1-5, with 7 positions matching TRBD1. The V segment lost 3 bases and the J segment 4 bases; nucleotides outside the gene matches: 9. The CDR3 extends over 16 amino acids. Germline CDR1 is LNHDA and CDR2 is SQIVND (reference sequence). The complete variable domain, with remaining parts taken from reference TRBV19 and TRBJ1-5, reads DGGITQSPKYLFRKEGQNVTLSCEQNLNHDAMYWYRQDPGQGLRLIYYSQIVNDFQKGDIAEGYSVSREKKESFPLTVTSAQKNPTAFYLCASSMWQQGRNQPQHFGDGTRLSIL.

The DNA of the CDR3 is TGTGCCAGCAGGGACAGACCGAACACTGAAGCTTTCTTT. Translation: CASRDRPNTEAFF. This chain joins TRBV6-5 and TRBJ1-1; a weak D match, TRBD1 (6 bases). This CDR3 is built from 13 residues. CDR1 and CDR2 (germline): MNHEY, SVGAGI. V was clipped by 6 bases and J by 1 base, with 9 bases between them.

The gene calls are TRBV12-3 or TRBV12-4 and TRBJ1-1; D uncertain. The CDR3 sequence is 13 residues long. The ends were cut back, 5 bases at V and 5 bases at J, with 12 bases in the middle. The CDR3 nucleotides read TGTGCCAGCAGTCCTGACACGAGTACTGAAGCTTTCTTT. This encodes CASSPDTSTEAFF.

The chain joins TRBV7-9 to TRBJ2-3; 10 bases fit TRBD2. Trimming removed 5 bases from V and 1 base from J; junction bases left unmatched: 3. This CDR3 has 15 amino acids. Per the germline V gene, CDR1 is SEHNR and CDR2 is FQNEAQ (reference sequence). The CDR3 DNA reads as TGTGCCAGCAGCCAAGGACTAGCGGGCACAGATACGCAGTATTTT. Its protein product is CASSQGLAGTDTQYF.

The J gene is TRBJ1-3, the V gene TRBV4-1; 8 bases map to TRBD1. The CDR3 covers 17 residues. CDR1 MGHRA and CDR2 YSYEKL come from the germline V gene. V dropped 2 bases and J dropped 4; count of bases not matched to a gene: 10. CDR3 coding DNA: TGCGCCAGCAGCCAATCCTCATACCGGGACAGGGGAAACACCATATATTTT. It yields the protein CASSQSSYRDRGNTIYF.

The chain combines TRBV4-1 with TRBJ2-7; possibly TRBD2 for D (6 bases). The CDR3 length is 16 residues. Germline CDR1 reads MGHRA; CDR2 reads YSYEKL. With 0 bases removed from V and 1 base from J, the gap between germline ends came to 13 bases. CDR3 loop: CASSQDFLAKSYEQYF. CDR3 bases: TGCGCCAGCAGCCAAGATTTTCTAGCGAAATCCTACGAGCAGTACTTC.

V and J are TRBV3-1 (or the pseudogene TRBV3-2) and TRBJ2-2; no definite D call. The CDR3 contains 13 residues. Per the germline V gene, CDR1 is LGHDT and CDR2 is YNNKEL (reference sequence). Trimming pared 3 bases from V and 3 bases from J, leaving 5 bases between. The CDR3, as DNA: TGTGCCAGCAGCCACACGGACACCGGGGAGCTGTTTTTT. Its protein product is CASSHTDTGELFF.

This clone was seen just once. The chain has TRBV12-3 or TRBV12-4 and TRBJ1-1; the D is unclear. V gave up 2 bases and J gave up 4 bases, with 8 bases separating them. The CDR3 is 13 residues long. The CDR3 bases are TGTGCCAGCAGTTTACGTAGTGCCACTGAAGCTTTCTTT. Translated: CASSLRSATEAFF.

The rearrangement uses TRBV24-1 and TRBJ2-1; TRBD2 agrees at 11 bases. Unmatched junction bases numbered 8, after V lost 4 bases and J lost 7 bases. The CDR3 has 16 residues. Germline CDR1 and CDR2: KGHDR and SFDVKD. CDR3 in amino acids: CATSESLAGGRNEQFF. CDR3 coding DNA: TGTGCCACCAGTGAGTCGTTAGCGGGAGGGAGAAATGAGCAGTTCTTC.

V usage is TRBV3-1 (or the pseudogene TRBV3-2) and J usage is TRBJ2-7; 8 bases are shared with TRBD2. Germline V gene sequence: CDR1 LGHDT, CDR2 YNNKEL (reference sequence). V was pared by 3 bases and J by 11 bases, with 15 bases of the junction left unmatched. The CDR3 extends over 15 amino acids. The chain's CDR3 is CASSHLAGMGEKKYF. CDR3 nucleotides: TGTGCCAGCAGCCATTTAGCGGGAATGGGTGAAAAAAAGTACTTC.

V is TRBV30 and J is TRBJ1-5; D may be TRBD1 (6 bases). CDR3 size: 13 residues. The germline V and J ends were trimmed by 5 bases and 5 bases, with 13 bases remaining between them. From germline, CDR1 is GTSNPN and CDR2 SVGIG (reference sequence). The CDR3 DNA reads TGTGCCTGGGGAGCAGGGGAATATCAGCCCCAGCATTTT. Encoded protein: CAWGAGEYQPQHF.

This clone was detected only once. The chain carries TRBV5-8 and TRBJ1-1; D gene ambiguous. V was clipped by 4 bases and J by 2 bases, with 6 bases between them. Germline V gene sequence: CDR1 SGHTS, CDR2 YDEGEE. The CDR3 spans 12 residues. CDR3 in DNA: TGTGCCAGCAGCCGCAGAAACACTGAAGCTTTCTTT. It is translated as CASSRRNTEAFF. Full variable domain (rest looked up from reference TRBV5-8 and TRBJ1-1): EAGVTQSPTHLIKTRGQQATLRCSPISGHTSVYWYQQALGLGLQFLLWYDEGEERNRGNFPPRFSGRQFPNYSSELNVNALELEDSALYLCASSRRNTEAFFGQGTRLTVV.

This chain links TRBV18 with TRBJ1-2; D perhaps matches TRBD1 (5 bases). The CDR3 spans 16 residues. V was cut by 1 base and J by 6 bases, with 18 bases left in between. Germline lookup yields CDR1 KGHSH and CDR2 LQKENI. CDR3 DNA sequence: TGTGCCAGCTCACCACAAGACAGACCACGGGTGGATGGCTACACCTTC. Its protein product is CASSPQDRPRVDGYTF.

The chain is built from TRBV30 and TRBJ1-5; 9 bases are a match to TRBD1. The trim removed 3 bases at V and 2 bases at J, leaving 17 bases unmatched. This CDR3 contains 19 residues. The germline V gene has CDR1 GTSNPN and CDR2 SVGIG (reference sequence). The CDR3, as DNA: TGTGCCTGGAGGCCTGCTGGAACAGGGGGCGTCTATGGCAATCAGCCCCAGCATTTT. Translating it yields CAWRPAGTGGVYGNQPQHF.

This chain uses TRBV4-1 with TRBJ1-1; TRBD1 matches at 7 bases. This CDR3 has 13 residues. Germline lookup yields CDR1 MGHRA and CDR2 YSYEKL. The J segment lost 7 bases and the V segment lost 6 bases, leaving 8 bases of the junction unmatched. In DNA form, the CDR3 reads TGCGCCAGCAGTGAAGGGACAGCCAATGAAGCTTTCTTT. Protein sequence: CASSEGTANEAFF.

The V gene is TRBV7-6, the J gene TRBJ2-6; D gene ambiguous. The CDR3 is 17 amino acids. V lost 1 base and J 0 bases, leaving 10 bases between the germline ends. CDR1 and CDR2 from the germline V gene are SGHVS and FNYEAQ. CDR3 region: CASSLVSLSSGANVLTF. In DNA, the CDR3 is TGTGCCAGCAGCTTAGTATCCCTCTCCTCTGGGGCCAACGTCCTGACTTTC.